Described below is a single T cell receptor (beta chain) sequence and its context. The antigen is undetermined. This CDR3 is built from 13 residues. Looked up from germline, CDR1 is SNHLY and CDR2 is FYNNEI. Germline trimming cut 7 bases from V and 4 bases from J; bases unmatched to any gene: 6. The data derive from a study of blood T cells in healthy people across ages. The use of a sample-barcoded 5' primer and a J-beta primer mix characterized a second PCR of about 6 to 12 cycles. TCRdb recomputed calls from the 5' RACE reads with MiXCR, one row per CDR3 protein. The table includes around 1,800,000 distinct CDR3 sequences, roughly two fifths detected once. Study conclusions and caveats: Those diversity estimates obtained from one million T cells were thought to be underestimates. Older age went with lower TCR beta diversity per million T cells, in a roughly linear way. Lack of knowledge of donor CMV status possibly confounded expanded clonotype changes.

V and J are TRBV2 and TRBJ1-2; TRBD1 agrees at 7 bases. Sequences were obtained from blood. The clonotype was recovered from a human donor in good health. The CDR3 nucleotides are TGTGCCAGCAAGCAGGGGGAAATCTATGGCTACACCTTC. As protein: CASKQGEIYGYTF.